Presented here are 10 T cell receptor beta chains from one specimen sequenced in a study of radiation and T cells in renal cell carcinoma. The table came from immunoSEQ multiplex PCR; TCRdb's copy has only in-frame clones and leaves some out. Of 150,000 or so clones detected, 87% appear once; the ten largest clones hold approximately 13%. Stated time point: blood 2 weeks post-SBRT. The sample's treatment: 15 Gy SBRT to primary tumor, nephrectomy 4 weeks later. The specimen was blood, collected from a patient whose treatment included radiotherapy and nephrectomy. The receptors originated from a woman aged 45-60 years with renal cell carcinoma.

The V and J genes are TRBV5-1 and TRBJ1-2; 8 bases match TRBD1. The CDR3 has 15 residues. CDR1 and CDR2 (germline): SGHRS, YFSETQ. After removal of 0 bases from V and 0 bases from J, the junction contained 1 base not matched to a gene. CDR3 coding DNA: TGCGCCAGCAGCTTGGTACAGGGGGCTAACTATGGCTACACCTTC. It codes for CASSLVQGANYGYTF.

This clone was seen just once. The chain combines TRBV28 with TRBJ2-7; 7 positions match TRBD1. Trimming cost V 2 bases and J 3 bases; bases outside gene matches: 1. The CDR3 length is 13 residues. CDR1 and CDR2 (germline): MDHEN, SYDVKM. CDR3 DNA sequence: TGTGCCAGCAGTTTAAACAGGGGCTACGAGCAGTACTTC. This encodes CASSLNRGYEQYF.

The sample holds a few counts of this clone. The V call is TRBV19, the J call TRBJ1-4; no clear D. CDR3 length: 14 amino acids. Germline CDR1 is LNHDA and CDR2 is SQIVND (reference sequence). V was clipped by 8 bases and J by 4 bases, with 14 bases between them. CDR3 amino acids: CASGRGLNNEKLFF. CDR3 nucleotide sequence: TGTGCCAGTGGCCGCGGGCTAAATAATGAAAAACTGTTTTTT.

This clone has just a few counts. The chain carries TRBV29-1 and TRBJ1-1, with D possibly being TRBD1 (6 bases). Germline V gene data show CDR1 as SQVTM and CDR2 as ANQGSEA. CDR3 length equals 12 residues. The V gene lost 7 bases and the J gene lost 4 bases, with 13 bases spanning the gap. As DNA, the CDR3 is TGCAGCGCCAGGGACATCTCCACTGAAGCTTTCTTT. It specifies CSARDISTEAFF.

The chain carries TRBV6-5 and TRBJ1-6, with D perhaps matching TRBD1 (6 bases). This CDR3 has 12 amino acids. Trimming left V 4 bases short and J 13 bases short, with 11 bases between. In germline, CDR1 is MNHEY, CDR2 SVGAGI. The CDR3 loop reads CASSWYGGPLHF. CDR3 DNA sequence: TGTGCCAGCAGTTGGTATGGGGGCCCCCTCCACTTT.

This chain joins TRBV5-6 and TRBJ1-2; D gene uncertain. CDR1 is SGHDT, CDR2 YYEEEE, per germline. V lost 5 bases, J lost 4 bases, and 12 bases lay in between. CDR3 size: 13 residues. The CDR3 DNA is TGTGCCAGCAGACCCGAAGGGTTCTATGGCTACACCTTC. Translating gives CASRPEGFYGYTF.

The V and J genes are TRBV29-1 and TRBJ2-3; 9 positions agree with TRBD2. The CDR3 is 15 residues long. Germline lookup yields CDR1 SQVTM and CDR2 ANQGSEA. V lost 1 base to trimming and J lost 3 bases; unmatched junction nucleotides: 5. The CDR3 protein is CSVEVALAGTDTQYF. For the CDR3, the DNA is TGCAGCGTTGAAGTCGCTCTAGCGGGGACAGATACGCAGTATTTT.

In nucleotides, the CDR3 is TGTGCCAGCAGTAGGGTCGCGCTCACAGATACGCAGTATTTT. It specifies CASSRVALTDTQYF. The V call is TRBV7-2, the J call TRBJ2-3, with D hard to call. Between the trimmed V and J ends, which lost 6 bases and 2 bases, there was a span of 12 bases. Per germline, CDR1 SGHTA and CDR2 FQGNSA. CDR3 length: 14 residues.

This clone has just one count. The gene calls are TRBV7-2 and TRBJ1-1, with D hard to call. The CDR3 sequence is 12 residues long. Germline CDR1 SGHTA, CDR2 FQGNSA. V lost 3 bases, J lost 8 bases, and 10 bases lay in between. CDR3 region: CASSFELGEAFF. DNA of the CDR3: TGTGCCAGCAGCTTTGAACTGGGCGAAGCTTTCTTT.

The chain links TRBV12-5 to TRBJ2-7, with TRBD2 matching over 12 bases. Germline V CDR1 and CDR2: LGHNT, FRNRAP. Trimming removed 1 base from V and 2 bases from J; junction bases left unmatched: 6. This CDR3 contains 17 residues. The DNA of the CDR3 is TGTGCTAGTGGTTTGGCCGGGACTAGCGGGCGACCCTACGAGCAGTACTTC. Translating gives CASGLAGTSGRPYEQYF.